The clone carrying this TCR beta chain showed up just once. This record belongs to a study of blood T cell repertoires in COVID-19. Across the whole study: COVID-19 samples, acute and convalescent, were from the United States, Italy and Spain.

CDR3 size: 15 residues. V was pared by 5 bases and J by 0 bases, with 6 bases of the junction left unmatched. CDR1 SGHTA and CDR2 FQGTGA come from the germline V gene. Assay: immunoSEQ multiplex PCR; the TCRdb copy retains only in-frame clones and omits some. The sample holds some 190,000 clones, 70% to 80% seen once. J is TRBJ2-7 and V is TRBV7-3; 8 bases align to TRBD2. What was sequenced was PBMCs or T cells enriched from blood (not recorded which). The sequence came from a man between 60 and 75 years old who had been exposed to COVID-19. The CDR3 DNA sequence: TGTGCCAGCAGCCCGGGGGGGGTTAGCTCCTACGAGCAGTACTTC. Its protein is CASSPGGVSSYEQYF. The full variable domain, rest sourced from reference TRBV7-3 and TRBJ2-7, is GAGVSQTPSNKVTEKGKYVELRCDPISGHTALYWYRQSLGQGPEFLIYFQGTGAADDSGLPNDRFFAVRPEGSVSTLKIQRTERGDSAVYLCASSPGGVSSYEQYFGPGTRLTVT.